This T cell receptor beta chain comes out of a study of cytomegalovirus exposure and HLA in healthy donors (TCRdb year 2017). With respect to the entire study: In an earlier analysis of 587 of the donors, 276 Gb of sequence data and 100 million or so unique TCR beta sequences from 150 million to 200 million T cells were reported. A later genetic analysis took genome-wide SNP genotypes for about three fifths of the 666 donors and used that subset as a discovery cohort. Across 300 to 400 genotyped donors of the cohort, an average of roughly 250,000 unique TCR beta nucleotide sequences per donor were sequenced, and approximately 17% of those sequences were non-productive. The study aimed to test whether signatures of past pathogen exposure could be identified by cataloging public T cell receptors. The number of donors typed differed by locus, with roughly 629-640 for A, B, C, DRB1 and DQB1, 522 for DQA1, under 610 for DPA1, and around 430 for DPB1. An earlier analysis of a few hundred of the donors applied high-throughput TCR beta sequencing to assess whether each TCR beta V gene segment acted as functional or pseudogenic. Roughly 5 DR-DQ haplotypes were handled as single units for association and clustering because linkage in the cohort was strong. Class I and class II HLA loci were covered by the typing at four-digit resolution. All discovery cohort repertoires had been generated using a single sequencing platform. High-throughput TCR immunosequencing, statistical association of individual TCRs with disease status, and machine learning were combined to predict cytomegalovirus infection status. The study used immunosequencing to profile the T cell repertoires of several hundred subjects and linked those repertoires to cytomegalovirus serostatus. A later analysis re-examined previously published TCR beta repertoires from 500 to 700 donors and added high-resolution HLA genotyping to investigate patterns of TCR occurrence. Rather than using new phenotypic data, the later analysis identified candidate immune exposures from TCR beta sequences and from how often those sequences occurred across donors. Donor age, sex, ethnicity and CMV serostatus were compiled together with the repertoire data. A separate validation cohort of some 130 different subjects was used in addition to the approximately 700-subject first cohort. Of the roughly 410 genotyped donors, less than 90% were placed in the genetic ancestry cluster associated with self-reported Caucasian donors. About 280 gigabases of sequencing data and approximately 92 million unique TCR sequences made up an early release that covered around 640 HLA-typed donors.

Overall results and qualifications from the work: When HLA alleles, especially DR and DQ, strongly co-occurred, TCR associations were difficult to assign to individual alleles. In vitro tests confirmed that a few of the cytomegalovirus-associated TCR beta chains recognize cytomegalovirus antigens. According to a later analysis, parvovirus B19, influenza, CMV and Epstein-Barr virus appeared linked to several top co-occurrence clusters. HLA typing was unavailable for some donors at each locus, so association tests used only the typed subset. According to a later analysis, most CMV-associated TCR beta chains appeared to be HLA-restricted, and the HLA associations seemed to be driven largely by CMV exposure. A later analysis found that TCR association rates varied across HLA loci, with DRB1 alleles showing the most associated TCRs and HLA-C alleles the fewest. Some IMGT-functional V segments, including TRBV6-2 and TRBV6-3, could not be told apart with the 87-base-pair reads, so those segments were excluded. A later analysis associated 17,000 or so TCR beta sequences with specific HLA alleles at a false discovery rate of 0.05. The authors suggested that the approach could potentially be generalized to other disease states and immunological phenotypes. A total of 150 to 200 TCR beta chains were listed by the study as associated with cytomegalovirus. In this cohort, only TCR beta chains were sequenced, and detectable features were limited by the absence of alpha or paired-chain data. CMV serostatus was the only immune exposure information available for the cohort. A later analysis found that HLA-associated TCR beta chains were more clonally expanded and had lower generation probabilities than equally common non-associated chains. Most TCR sequences were seen in very few donors, while some public TCRs were found in many individuals. Correlated functional status among segregating V segments might reflect linkage disequilibrium, but an unknown experimental factor could not be ruled out. Broadly in line with IMGT annotations, most TCR beta V segments showed up in productive rearrangements about 90% or about 30% of the time in an earlier analysis of 450 to 750 of the donors. A later genetic analysis reported fewer N-insertions in productive TCRs among donors in an Asian-associated ancestry cluster than the roughly 640-donor mean. The classifier was reported to diagnose cytomegalovirus status with high specificity and sensitivity in both the original and validation cohorts. Roughly uniform sequencing depth across donors was assumed in presence/absence analyses, although this assumption may not hold. A cluster of highly shared sequence variants was judged likely to represent a technical artifact of the sequencing pipeline. A further reported finding was that TCR beta sequences accurately predicted the HLA-A and HLA-B alleles for most subjects in the first cohort. Because counts were too low, 15 to 20 rarely observed V segments, including chromosome 9 orphons, were left out of the earlier analysis of approximately 580 of the donors. In a later genetic analysis, a missense DCLRE1C variant was associated with V-gene and J-gene trimming of TCR beta chains, and the association was replicated in an independent cohort.

For this clone: Its specific antigen is unknown. Base qualities are not provided; no much larger clone lies one nucleotide away.

The cohort comprised some 700 healthy bone marrow donors. At the time of sampling, every cohort member was nominally healthy, though immune exposures that went unrecorded were likely present. The donor was CMV seronegative and belonged to the group of 352 seronegative cohort members. Each donor provided a peripheral blood sample, and peripheral blood mononuclear cells were used for TCR beta sequencing. Genomic DNA extraction from the blood cell samples was performed with the Qiagen DNeasy Blood Extraction Kit. The junction carries 24 bases between V and J, which are trimmed by 1 base and 0 bases respectively. CDR3 length: 21 amino acids, cysteine to phenylalanine. The DNA shown is the 63-base CDR3, in frame from base 1. Looking up the germline V gene yields CDR1 LGHNA and CDR2 YNFKEQ. The library was prepared using the immunoSEQ multiplex PCR assay. The multiplex PCR relied on a mix of 60 forward primers for TCR Vbeta segments and 13 reverse primers for TCR Jbeta segments. The CDR3 region of rearranged TCR beta genes was amplified from genomic DNA by a multiplex PCR assay. On the Illumina HiSeq System, the amplified TCR beta libraries were sequenced as 87-base-pair reads. For the original study's pipeline: A later analysis tallied tens of millions of unique TCR beta chains across the 650 to 750 repertoires, and about 10 million of those chains were shared by two or more donors. Raw reads were error-corrected and collapsed into unique sequences with a nearest-neighbor algorithm that merged closely related sequences to remove PCR and sequencing errors. V, D and J gene segments were assigned by aligning CDR3 sequences to IMGT reference sequences. For a sequence to be retained, at least a six-nucleotide match to both a V gene segment and a J gene segment was required. Rearrangements were classified as productive when the CDR3 lacked stop codons and remained in frame with V and J, and all other rearrangements were classified as non-productive. CDR3 was defined by IMGT convention, running from the second conserved V-encoded cysteine to the conserved J-encoded phenylalanine. The earlier analysis of 587 of the donors excluded sequences that lacked an unambiguous match to a single V gene segment. In an earlier analysis of a few hundred of the donors, V segments were called functional above 56.7% productive rearrangements and were called segregating when the between-donor standard deviation exceeded 5%. A statistical classification framework was developed to diagnose cytomegalovirus status using the catalog of TCR beta chain sequences. In a later analysis, V and J genes were assigned by comparing TCR nucleotide sequences against IMGT/GENE-DB human TR gene sequences. Using the TCRdist pipeline, a later analysis assigned CDR3 sequences along with most-parsimonious VDJ recombination scenarios. In a later analysis, each TCR beta chain was defined by its CDR3 amino acid sequence together with its V-gene family, and reads lacking a unique V-gene family were excluded. In a later analysis, approximately 590 highly shared, low-generation-probability nucleotide sequences were removed to address suspected cross-contamination and a sequencing artifact. A later analysis calculated a clonal expansion index for each public chain from normalized within-repertoire ranks of inferred template counts. In a later analysis, generation probabilities were computed with a VDJ recombination model fitted to out-of-frame rearrangements, and the resulting probabilities were checked against IGoR. Hypergeometric tests were used in a later analysis to score TCR-TCR, TCR-HLA and TCR-CMV co-occurrence, with a repertoire-size bias correction applied to the TCR pairs. To estimate false discovery rates, a later analysis permuted the HLA or CMV assignments 20 times. In a later analysis, co-occurring TCRs were grouped using DBSCAN, and TCRdist sequence similarity was added for clustering within HLA-allele-positive subsets. Repertoires with fewer than 30,000 or more than 120,000 public chains, plus five repertoires with anomalous nucleotide sharing, were excluded from co-occurrence clustering. What TCRdb holds here is the immuneACCESS table cut down to in-frame rearrangements. Part of the clones is not present; checked against another copy, under half of the missing clones reflect an unresolved V gene, and the others are unexplained. D and trimming come from the DNA, and the V and J calls and clone size come from that table. A total of tens of thousands of clones appear in this sample, approximately 88% of them only once. Approximately 2.3% of the sample is taken by the ten largest.

The clonotype comes from a man between 18 and 29 years old in good health and CMV-seronegative. The chain couples TRBV4-2 to TRBJ1-4, with TRBD1 tentatively as D gene (6 bases match). The sequenced sample consisted of PBMCs. The CDR3 reads CASSQGLSGQPHLATNEKLFF. In nucleotides, the sequence is TGTGCCAGCAGCCAAGGTTTGTCTGGACAGCCACACCTAGCAACTAATGAAAAACTGTTTTTT.